The 16 T cell receptor beta chains in this list originate from one sample, sequenced in a study of blood T cell repertoires in COVID-19. The data were produced by immunoSEQ multiplex PCR, yet TCRdb's version contains in-frame clones alone and is incomplete. Of over 100,000 clones detected, under 90% appear once; the ten largest clones hold more than 4.5%. Material: peripheral blood. Source of these receptors: a woman in her sixties or seventies with acute or convalescent COVID-19.

The V call is TRBV5-1, the J call TRBJ1-5, with D perhaps TRBD1 (6 bases). V was pared by 4 bases and J by 6 bases, with 11 bases between. Germline loops: CDR1 SGHRS, CDR2 YFSETQ. The CDR3 length is 13 residues. This CDR3 reads CASSPQGPQPQHF. CDR3 DNA sequence: TGCGCCAGCAGCCCACAGGGCCCTCAGCCCCAGCATTTT.

This clone has only a few counts. V and J are TRBV3-1 (or the pseudogene TRBV3-2) and TRBJ1-6; no clear D. The CDR3 consists of 13 residues. Trimming took off 0 bases at V and 8 bases at J, with 5 bases between the two ends. Germline CDR1 is LGHDT and CDR2 is YNNKEL (reference sequence). CDR3 in amino acids: CASSQDPYSPLHF. For the CDR3, the DNA is TGTGCCAGCAGCCAAGATCCGTATTCACCCCTCCACTTT.

This clone was seen just once. This chain joins TRBV24-1 and TRBJ2-3, with 8 bases lining up with TRBD2. V trimming: 2 bases; J trimming: 1 base; junction bases outside the gene matches: 4. Germline CDR1 and CDR2: KGHDR and SFDVKD. CDR3 length: 16 residues. CDR3 protein: CATSDSGLAGTDTQYF. In DNA, the CDR3 is TGTGCCACCAGTGATTCTGGACTAGCCGGCACAGATACGCAGTATTTT.

The V gene is TRBV5-1, the J gene TRBJ2-1, with 13 bases identical to TRBD2. Losses at the gene ends were 3 bases for V and 0 bases for J; bases not matched to a gene: 9. CDR1 and CDR2 (germline): SGHRS, YFSETQ. The CDR3 totals 19 residues. The CDR3 sequence is CASSSLTSGGLSSYNEQFF. The CDR3 coding sequence is TGCGCCAGCAGCTCCTTGACTAGCGGGGGGCTGAGCTCCTACAATGAGCAGTTCTTC.

This sequence joins TRBV2 and TRBJ1-1; 10 bases agree with TRBD1. CDR1 is SNHLY and CDR2 is FYNNEI in the germline V gene. The CDR3 sequence is 15 residues long. The V gene end was trimmed by 6 bases and the J gene end by 5 bases; junction bases not matched to a gene: 9. Written as DNA, the CDR3 is TGTGCCAGCAGCCAAGACAGGGGGCGCGGAACTGAAGCTTTCTTT. Translated, it gives CASSQDRGRGTEAFF.

The rearrangement joins TRBV2 to TRBJ2-7, with 9 bases matching TRBD1. Germline CDR1 reads SNHLY; CDR2 reads FYNNEI. The V segment lost 4 bases and the J segment 2 bases; nucleotides outside the gene matches: 3. The CDR3 has 14 amino acids. CDR3 DNA: TGTGCCAGCAGTGGGGGGACAGGGACCTACGAGCAGTACTTC. Its protein product is CASSGGTGTYEQYF.

V is TRBV7-2 and J is TRBJ1-3; D uncertain. Germline-derived CDR1 and CDR2 are SGHTA and FQGNSA. Trimming removed 0 bases at V and 4 bases at J, with 7 bases between. The CDR3 length is 14 residues. The CDR3 coding sequence is TGTGCCAGCAGCTTAGCTCACATCGGAAACACCATATATTTT. Amino acid sequence: CASSLAHIGNTIYF. The full variable domain, with the rest looked up from reference TRBV7-2 and TRBJ1-3, is GAGVSQSPSNKVTEKGKDVELRCDPISGHTALYWYRQSLGQGLEFLIYFQGNSAPDKSGLPSDRFSAERTGGSVSTLTIQRTQQEDSAVYLCASSLAHIGNTIYFGEGSWLTVV.

V usage is TRBV7-2 and J usage is TRBJ1-3, with TRBD1 as a possible D gene (6 bases). The V end was cut by 5 bases, the J end by 4 bases, with 12 bases between. This CDR3 region has 14 residues. Germline loops: CDR1 SGHTA, CDR2 FQGNSA. For the CDR3, the DNA is TGTGCCAGCAGCCAGACAGGTGGGGGAAACACCATATATTTT. Encoded protein: CASSQTGGGNTIYF.

This sequence joins TRBV30 and TRBJ2-3; 11 nucleotides match TRBD2. Germline V gene lookup returns CDR1 GTSNPN and CDR2 SVGIG (reference sequence). The junction had 6 bases not matched to a gene; V was cut back by 2 bases and J by 2 bases. The CDR3 length is 16 residues. The CDR3 coding sequence is TGTGCCTGGAGTATGGCTAGCGGGGGGCTCACAGATACGCAGTATTTT. Its protein is CAWSMASGGLTDTQYF.

J is TRBJ1-6 and V is TRBV11-2, with D tentatively TRBD1 (6 bases). The length of the CDR3 is 16 residues. V gave up 5 bases and J gave up 3 bases, with 14 bases separating them. The germline V gene encodes CDR1 SGHAT and CDR2 FQNNGV. CDR3 loop: CASSRRTEIYNSPLHF. The CDR3 DNA sequence: TGTGCCAGCAGCAGAAGGACAGAAATCTATAATTCACCCCTCCACTTT.

This clone was seen only a few times. The chain has TRBV5-1 and TRBJ1-4; D not certain. The CDR3 is made up of 16 amino acids. With 0 bases removed from V and 1 base from J, the gap between germline ends came to 10 bases. Germline V lookup: CDR1 SGHRS, CDR2 YFSETQ. Written as DNA, the CDR3 is TGCGCCAGCAGCTTGGGGAGGTCCGGAACTAATGAAAAACTGTTTTTT. Amino acids: CASSLGRSGTNEKLFF. The variable domain in full, completed from reference TRBV5-1 and TRBJ1-4, reads KAGVTQTPRYLIKTRGQQVTLSCSPISGHRSVSWYQQTPGQGLQFLFEYFSETQRNKGNFPGRFSGRQFSNSRSEMNVSTLELGDSALYLCASSLGRSGTNEKLFFGSGTQLSVL.

The V gene is TRBV18, the J gene TRBJ2-5, with 12 bases that match TRBD2. Losses at the gene ends were 5 bases for V and 8 bases for J; bases not matched to a gene: 9. CDR3 size: 15 residues. The germline V gene has CDR1 KGHSH and CDR2 LQKENI. CDR3 coding DNA: TGTGCCAGCTCATCCGGGACTAGCGGGCCCGGTACCCAGTACTTC. It encodes CASSSGTSGPGTQYF.

The count of this clone is one. J is TRBJ2-2 and V is TRBV5-1; 12 bases fit TRBD1. V lost 2 bases and J lost 1; bases outside the gene matches: 6. Germline assignment: CDR1 SGHRS and CDR2 YFSETQ. The CDR3 is 18 amino acids. CDR3 DNA sequence: TGCGCCAGCAGCTTAAGGGGACAGGGGGCAGGGAACACCGGGGAGCTGTTTTTT. Amino acids: CASSLRGQGAGNTGELFF.

There are a few counts of this clone. The chain uses TRBV3-1 (or the pseudogene TRBV3-2) and TRBJ1-1; TRBD1 is a possible D gene (5 bases). V was shortened by 4 bases and J by 4 bases, with 16 bases between the two germline ends. The CDR3 loop spans 15 amino acids. Per germline, CDR1 LGHDT and CDR2 YNNKEL (reference sequence). The CDR3 loop reads CASSPSRKGCTEAFF. The CDR3 nucleotides are TGTGCCAGCAGCCCATCCCGAAAGGGGTGCACTGAAGCTTTCTTT.

The rearrangement uses TRBV5-1 and TRBJ1-4; D is unresolved. In germline, CDR1 is SGHRS, CDR2 YFSETQ. The CDR3 runs 15 residues. V was pared by 0 bases and J by 5 bases, with 11 bases between. For the CDR3, the DNA is TGCGCCAGCAGCTTGGCCGTGGCAGGAAATGAAAAACTGTTTTTT. It encodes CASSLAVAGNEKLFF.

This rearrangement joins TRBV4-1 to TRBJ1-1, with D perhaps TRBD1 (6 bases). Trimming pared 2 bases from V and 10 bases from J, leaving 17 bases between. The CDR3 has 14 amino acids. CDR1 MGHRA and CDR2 YSYEKL come from the germline V gene. CDR3 sequence: CASSQIGTFDVAFF. For the CDR3, the DNA is TGCGCCAGCAGCCAAATCGGGACATTTGATGTAGCTTTCTTT.